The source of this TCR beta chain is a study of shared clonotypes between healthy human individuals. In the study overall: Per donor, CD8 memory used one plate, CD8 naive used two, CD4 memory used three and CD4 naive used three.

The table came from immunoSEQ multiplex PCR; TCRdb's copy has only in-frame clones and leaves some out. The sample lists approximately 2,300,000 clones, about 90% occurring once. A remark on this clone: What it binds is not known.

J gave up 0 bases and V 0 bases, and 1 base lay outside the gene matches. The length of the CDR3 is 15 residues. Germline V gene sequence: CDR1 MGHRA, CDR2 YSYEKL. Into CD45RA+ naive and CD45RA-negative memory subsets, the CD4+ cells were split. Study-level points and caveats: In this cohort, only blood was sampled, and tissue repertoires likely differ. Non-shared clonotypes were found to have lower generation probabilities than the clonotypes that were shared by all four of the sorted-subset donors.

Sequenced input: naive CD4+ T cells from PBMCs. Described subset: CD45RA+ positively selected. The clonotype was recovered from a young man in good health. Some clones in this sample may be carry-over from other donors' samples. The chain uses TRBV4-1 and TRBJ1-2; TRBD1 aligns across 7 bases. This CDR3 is CASSQDQGANYGYTF. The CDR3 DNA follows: TGCGCCAGCAGCCAAGATCAGGGGGCTAACTATGGCTACACCTTC.